The 16 T cell receptor beta chains listed next were all sequenced from one sample in a study of T cells expressing NK-cell markers. TCRdb reprocessed the 5' RACE reads and reports one entry per CDR3 protein, with no DNA. The data show 150,000 to 180,000 distinct CDR3 sequences, and the top ten clones hold 37%. Sample: blood T cells: a sorted CD56 or NKG2C T cell subset, CD4+ or CD8+ T cells, or bulk PBMC T cells (not recorded which). The receptors come from a woman aged 50 to 60 in good health.

The rearrangement joins TRBV29-1 to TRBJ2-2. The germline gives CDR1 SQVTM, CDR2 ANQGSEA. This CDR3 contains 13 residues. CDR3 in amino acids: CSVQQSNTGELFF.

The rearrangement links TRBV4-2 to TRBJ2-3; the TCRdb call, TRBD1, lacks DNA for checking. The germline CDR1 and CDR2 sequences are LGHNA and YNFKEQ. The CDR3 is 17 amino acids. The CDR3 sequence: CASSQGHQGGTTDTQYF.

V and J are TRBV5-5 and TRBJ2-2; TCRdb gives TRBD1 as the D gene, but with no DNA this cannot be confirmed. Germline-derived CDR1 and CDR2 are SGHKS and YYEKEE (reference sequence). The CDR3 extends over 15 amino acids. CDR3 amino acids: CASSYEQGYTGELFF.

The chain recombines TRBV4-1 with TRBJ1-1; TCRdb indicates TRBD1, and absent DNA this call remains unverified. CDR3 length equals 18 residues. The V gene's germline CDR1 is MGHRA and CDR2 YSYEKL. The CDR3 reads CASSHLPGQGTSNTEAFF.

The CDR3 sequence: CAWGVLVAGELFF. The V gene is TRBV30, the J gene TRBJ2-2. Germline CDR1 is GTSNPN and CDR2 is SVGIG (reference sequence). The CDR3 sequence is 13 residues long. Filled out from reference TRBV30 and TRBJ2-2, the complete variable domain reads SQTIHQWPATLVQPVGSPLSLECTVEGTSNPNLYWYRQAAGRGLQLLFYSVGIGQISSEVPQNLSASRPQDRQFILSSKKLLLSDSGFYLCAWGVLVAGELFFGEGSRLTVL.

V gene TRBV13 combines with J gene TRBJ2-7; TCRdb indicates TRBD1, and absent DNA this call remains unverified. The CDR3 runs to 15 residues. Germline V gives CDR1 PRHDT, CDR2 FYEKMQ (reference sequence). CDR3 loop: CASSSSQGASYEQYF. The full variable domain, with the rest looked up from reference TRBV13 and TRBJ2-7, is AAGVIQSPRHLIKEKRETATLKCYPIPRHDTVYWYQQGPGQDPQFLISFYEKMQSDKGSIPDRFSAQQFSDYHSELNMSSLELGDSALYFCASSSSQGASYEQYFGPGTRLTVT.

The V gene is TRBV4-1, the J gene TRBJ2-1. This CDR3 spans 12 amino acids. Germline CDR1 MGHRA, CDR2 YSYEKL. The CDR3 is CASSSAVSEQFF.

The J gene is TRBJ2-5, the V gene TRBV7-8; lacking DNA, the TRBD1 call made by TCRdb goes unchecked. This CDR3 comprises 12 residues. CDR1 and CDR2 from the germline V gene are SGHVS and FQNEAQ. CDR3 loop: CASGGQGETQYF.

This chain links TRBV15 with TRBJ2-1. Germline values: CDR1 LNHNV, CDR2 YYDKDF (reference sequence). The CDR3 has 16 residues. The CDR3 loop reads CATSYYQGGSYNEQFF.

This chain links TRBV6-4 with TRBJ2-5; TCRdb's D call, TRBD2, is unchecked because there is no DNA. The CDR3 runs 12 residues. The germline V gene encodes CDR1 MRHNA and CDR2 SNTAGT. The CDR3 sequence is CASRQGVETQYF.

This chain links TRBV7-9 with TRBJ2-5; the D call from TCRdb, TRBD1, cannot be confirmed without DNA. CDR1 is SEHNR, CDR2 FQNEAQ, per germline (reference sequence). CDR3 length: 14 residues. This CDR3 is CASGIVGGQETQYF.

This sequence joins TRBV20-1 and TRBJ1-2; lacking DNA, the TRBD1 call made by TCRdb goes unchecked. Looked up from germline, CDR1 is DFQATT and CDR2 is SNEGSKA (reference sequence). This CDR3 has 17 amino acids. The CDR3 is CSARELVRDVRSYGYTF.

The rearrangement joins TRBV4-1 to TRBJ1-5; the D gene TCRdb calls, TRBD1, cannot be checked with no DNA. Germline CDR1 reads MGHRA; CDR2 reads YSYEKL. CDR3 size: 15 residues. The CDR3 protein is CASSPGHRADQPQHF.

The rearrangement joins TRBV6-4 to TRBJ2-2; TCRdb selects TRBD1, and the lack of DNA leaves this call unchecked. From germline, CDR1 is MRHNA and CDR2 SNTAGT. This CDR3 has 15 residues. The CDR3 loop reads CASSDGTGGTGELFF.

The chain combines TRBV4-1 with TRBJ1-5. Looked up from germline, CDR1 is MGHRA and CDR2 is YSYEKL. The CDR3 spans 15 residues. The CDR3 here is CASSPTEGFDQPQHF.

V usage is TRBV29-1 and J usage is TRBJ2-2; TCRdb selects TRBD1, and the lack of DNA leaves this call unchecked. This CDR3 region has 14 residues. The germline gives CDR1 SQVTM, CDR2 ANQGSEA. The CDR3: CSVLPGRGTGELFF.